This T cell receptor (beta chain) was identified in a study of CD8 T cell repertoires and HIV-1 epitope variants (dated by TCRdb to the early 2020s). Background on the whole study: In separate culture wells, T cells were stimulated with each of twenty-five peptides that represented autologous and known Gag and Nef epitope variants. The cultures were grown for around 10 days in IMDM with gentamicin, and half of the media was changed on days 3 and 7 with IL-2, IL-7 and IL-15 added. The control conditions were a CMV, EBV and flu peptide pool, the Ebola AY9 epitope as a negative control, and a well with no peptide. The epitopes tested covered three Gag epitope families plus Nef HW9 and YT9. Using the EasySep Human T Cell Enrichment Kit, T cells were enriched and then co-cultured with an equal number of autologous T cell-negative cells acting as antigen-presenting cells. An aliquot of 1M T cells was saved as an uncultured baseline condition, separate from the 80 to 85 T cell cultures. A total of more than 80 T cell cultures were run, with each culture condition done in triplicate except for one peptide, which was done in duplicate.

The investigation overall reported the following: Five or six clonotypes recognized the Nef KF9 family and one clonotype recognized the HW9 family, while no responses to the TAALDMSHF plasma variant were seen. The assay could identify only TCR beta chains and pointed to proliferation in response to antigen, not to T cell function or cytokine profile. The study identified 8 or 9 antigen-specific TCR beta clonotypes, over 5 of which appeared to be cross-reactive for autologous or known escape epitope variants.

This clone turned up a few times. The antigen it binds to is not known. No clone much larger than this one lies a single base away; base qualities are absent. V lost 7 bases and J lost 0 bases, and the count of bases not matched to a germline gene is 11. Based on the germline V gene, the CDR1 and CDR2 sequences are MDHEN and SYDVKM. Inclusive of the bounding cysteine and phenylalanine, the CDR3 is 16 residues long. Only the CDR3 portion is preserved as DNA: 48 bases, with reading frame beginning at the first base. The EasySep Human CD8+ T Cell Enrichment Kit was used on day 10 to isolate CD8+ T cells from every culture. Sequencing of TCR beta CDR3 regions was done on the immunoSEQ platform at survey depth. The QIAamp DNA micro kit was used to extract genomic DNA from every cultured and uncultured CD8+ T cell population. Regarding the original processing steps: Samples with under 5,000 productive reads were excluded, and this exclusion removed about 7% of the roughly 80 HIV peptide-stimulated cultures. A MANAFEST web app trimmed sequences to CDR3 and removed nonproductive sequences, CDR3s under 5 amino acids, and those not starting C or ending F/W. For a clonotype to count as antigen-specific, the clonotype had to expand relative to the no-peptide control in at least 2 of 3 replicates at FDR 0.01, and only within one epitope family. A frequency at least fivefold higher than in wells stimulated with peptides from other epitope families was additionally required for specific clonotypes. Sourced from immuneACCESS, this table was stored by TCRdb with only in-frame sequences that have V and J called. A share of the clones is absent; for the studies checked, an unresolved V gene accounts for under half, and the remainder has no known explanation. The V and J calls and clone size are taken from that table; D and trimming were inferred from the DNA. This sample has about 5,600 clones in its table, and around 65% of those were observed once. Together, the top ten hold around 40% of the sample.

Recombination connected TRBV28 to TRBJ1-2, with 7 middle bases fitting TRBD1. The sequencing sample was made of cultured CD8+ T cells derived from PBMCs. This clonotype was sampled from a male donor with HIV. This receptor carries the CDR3 CASTRQGGTTNYGYTF. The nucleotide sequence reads TGTGCCAGCACCCGACAAGGGGGCACGACTAACTATGGCTACACCTTC.